The clone carrying this TCR beta chain rates as medium-sized (0.01 to 0.1%). Its antigen is not identified. Naive CD4+ cells had CD25+ Tregs removed. Adaptor-ligated barcode primers were used to amplify TRBV12-4/TRBJ1-2 clonotypes. TCRdb fed the multiplex PCR reads into MiXCR, producing one record per CDR3 protein. Among hundreds of distinct CDR3 sequences listed, under 4.5% were seen once. The length of the CDR3 is 13 residues. V was trimmed by 6 bases and J by 3 bases, leaving 11 bases between them. Study findings and constraints: Tumor Tregs overlapped most with tumor, then blood, naive CD4+ cells. In terms of TCR gene usage, tumor memory CD4+ T cells clustered together with blood and lymph node memory CD4+ cells, as well as with lymph node naive CD4+ cells. Roughly an eighth of tumor Treg sequences matched naive CD4+ cells.

This receptor was taken from a female donor with breast cancer. The chain links TRBV12-3 or TRBV12-4 to TRBJ1-2, with D unresolved. What was sequenced was naive CD4+ T cells sorted from blood. Subset noted: naive CD4+ T cells, CD4+CD45RA+CD25-. The CDR3 region has the DNA TGTGCCAGCAGCCCCGGCCCCGACTATGGCTACACCTTC. Encoded protein: CASSPGPDYGYTF.